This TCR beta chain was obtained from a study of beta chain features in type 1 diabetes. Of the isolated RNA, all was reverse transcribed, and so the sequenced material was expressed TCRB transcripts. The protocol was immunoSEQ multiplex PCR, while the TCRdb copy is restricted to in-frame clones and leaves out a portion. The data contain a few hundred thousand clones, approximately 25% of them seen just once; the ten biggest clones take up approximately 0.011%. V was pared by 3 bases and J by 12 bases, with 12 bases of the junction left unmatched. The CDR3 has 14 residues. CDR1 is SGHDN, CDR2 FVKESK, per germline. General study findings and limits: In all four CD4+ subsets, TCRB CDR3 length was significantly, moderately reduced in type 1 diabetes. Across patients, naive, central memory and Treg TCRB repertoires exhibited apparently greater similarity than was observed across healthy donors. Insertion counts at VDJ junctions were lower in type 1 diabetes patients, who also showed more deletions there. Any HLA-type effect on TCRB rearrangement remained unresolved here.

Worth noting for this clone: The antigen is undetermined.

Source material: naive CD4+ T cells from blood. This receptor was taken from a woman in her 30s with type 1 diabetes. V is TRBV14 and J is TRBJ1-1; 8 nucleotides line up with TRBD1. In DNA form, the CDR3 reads TGTGCCAGCAGCCACCAGGACAGGGTAAGAATAACTTTCTTT. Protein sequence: CASSHQDRVRITFF.